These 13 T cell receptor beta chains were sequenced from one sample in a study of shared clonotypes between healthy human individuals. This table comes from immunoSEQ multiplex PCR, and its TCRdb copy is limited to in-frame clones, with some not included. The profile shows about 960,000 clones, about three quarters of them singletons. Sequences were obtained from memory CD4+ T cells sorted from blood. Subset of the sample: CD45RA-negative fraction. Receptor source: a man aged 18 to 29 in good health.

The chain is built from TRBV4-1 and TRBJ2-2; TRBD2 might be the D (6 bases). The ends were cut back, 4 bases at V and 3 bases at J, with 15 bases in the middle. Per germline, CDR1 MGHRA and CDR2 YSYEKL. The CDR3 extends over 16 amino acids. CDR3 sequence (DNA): TGCGCCAGCAGCCTTCCCCGGGGGATAGACACCGGGGAGCTGTTTTTT. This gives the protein CASSLPRGIDTGELFF.

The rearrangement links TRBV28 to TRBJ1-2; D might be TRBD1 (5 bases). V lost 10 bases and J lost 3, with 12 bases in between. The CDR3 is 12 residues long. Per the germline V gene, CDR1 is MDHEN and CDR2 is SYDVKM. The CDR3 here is CATERGDYGYTF. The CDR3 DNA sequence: TGTGCCACGGAGCGGGGGGACTATGGCTACACCTTC.

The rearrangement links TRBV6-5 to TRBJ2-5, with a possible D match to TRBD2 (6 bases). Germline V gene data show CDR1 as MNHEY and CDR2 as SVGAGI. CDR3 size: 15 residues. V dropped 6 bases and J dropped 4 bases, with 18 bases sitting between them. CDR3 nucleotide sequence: TGTGCCAGCAGAGTTAGCGGCCCCCTAGGAGAGACCCAGTACTTC. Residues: CASRVSGPLGETQYF.

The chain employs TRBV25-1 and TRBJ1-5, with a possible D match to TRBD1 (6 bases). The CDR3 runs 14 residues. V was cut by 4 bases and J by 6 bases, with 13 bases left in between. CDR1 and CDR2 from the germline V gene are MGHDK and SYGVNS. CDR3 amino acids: CASSGSGVGQPQHF. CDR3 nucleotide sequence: TGTGCCAGCAGTGGTTCAGGGGTGGGTCAGCCCCAGCATTTT.

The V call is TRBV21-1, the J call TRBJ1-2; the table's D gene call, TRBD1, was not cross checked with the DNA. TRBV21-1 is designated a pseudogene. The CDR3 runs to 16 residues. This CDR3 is CASSRRPGQGEDGYTF. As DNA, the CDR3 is TGTGCCAGCAGCCGAAGGCCGGGACAGGGGGAGGATGGCTACACCTTC.

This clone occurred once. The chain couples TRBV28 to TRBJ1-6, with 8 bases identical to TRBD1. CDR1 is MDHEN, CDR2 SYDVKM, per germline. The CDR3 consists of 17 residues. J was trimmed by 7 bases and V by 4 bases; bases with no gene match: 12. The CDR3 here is CASSSTQGVNTNSPLHF. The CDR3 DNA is TGTGCCAGCAGTTCGACACAGGGGGTTAACACGAATTCACCCCTCCACTTT. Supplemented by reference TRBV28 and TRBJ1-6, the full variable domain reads DVKVTQSSRYLVKRTGEKVFLECVQDMDHENMFWYRQDPGLGLRLIYFSYDVKMKEKGDIPEGYSVSREKKERFSLILESASTNQTSMYLCASSSTQGVNTNSPLHFGNGTRLTVT.

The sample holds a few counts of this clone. Here the CDR3 reads CASSSGQTRTPNSPLHF. The CDR3, as DNA: TGTGCCAGCAGCTCCGGACAGACCCGCACCCCGAATTCACCCCTCCACTTT. The chain recombines TRBV5-4 with TRBJ1-6; maybe TRBD1 (6 bases). This CDR3 is 17 amino acids long. Between the trimmed V and J ends, which lost 3 bases and 7 bases, there was a span of 20 bases. In germline, CDR1 is SGHNT, CDR2 YYREEE (reference sequence).

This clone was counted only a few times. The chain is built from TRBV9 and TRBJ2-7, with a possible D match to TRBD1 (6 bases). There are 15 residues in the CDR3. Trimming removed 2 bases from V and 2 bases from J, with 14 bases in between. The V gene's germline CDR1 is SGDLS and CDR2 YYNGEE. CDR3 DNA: TGTGCCAGCAGCGTGAGAGGGGGTCCAACCTACGAGCAGTACTTC. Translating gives CASSVRGGPTYEQYF.

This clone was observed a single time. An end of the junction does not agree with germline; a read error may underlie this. CDR3 in amino acids: CASSPEAESTDTQYF. The CDR3 DNA follows: TGTGCTAGCAGCCCCGAAGCGGAAAGCACAGATACGCAGTATTTT. This chain links TRBV7-7 with TRBJ2-3, with D possibly being TRBD2 (5 bases). This CDR3 is 15 amino acids long. The germline V gene has CDR1 SSHAT and CDR2 FNYEAQ (reference sequence). Complete variable domain (other parts from reference TRBV7-7 and TRBJ2-3): GAGVSQSPRYKVTKRGQDVTLRCDPISSHATLYWYQQALGQGPEFLTYFNYEAQPDKSGLPSDRFSAERPEGSISTLTIQRTEQRDSAMYRCASSPEAESTDTQYFGPGTRLTVL.

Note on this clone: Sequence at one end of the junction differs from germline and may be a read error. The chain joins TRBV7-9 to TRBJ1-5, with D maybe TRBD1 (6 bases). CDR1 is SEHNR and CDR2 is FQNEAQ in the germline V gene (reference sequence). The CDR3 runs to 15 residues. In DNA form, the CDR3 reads TGTGCCAGCAGTTTAGGGGGGGAGTCCGGTCAGCCCCAGCATTTT. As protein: CASSLGGESGQPQHF.

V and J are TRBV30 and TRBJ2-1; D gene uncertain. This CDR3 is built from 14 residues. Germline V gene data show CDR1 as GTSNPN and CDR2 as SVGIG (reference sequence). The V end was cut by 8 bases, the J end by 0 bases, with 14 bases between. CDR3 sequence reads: CALVKASSYNEQFF. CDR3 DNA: TGTGCCCTGGTTAAGGCTAGCTCCTACAATGAGCAGTTCTTC.

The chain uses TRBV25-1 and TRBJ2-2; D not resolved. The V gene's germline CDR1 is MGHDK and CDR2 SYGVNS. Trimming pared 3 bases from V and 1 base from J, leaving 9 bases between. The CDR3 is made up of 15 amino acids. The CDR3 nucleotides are TGTGCCAGCAGTGACGCGACCGTGAACACCGGGGAGCTGTTTTTT. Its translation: CASSDATVNTGELFF. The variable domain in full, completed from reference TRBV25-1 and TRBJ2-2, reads EADIYQTPRYLVIGTGKKITLECSQTMGHDKMYWYQQDPGMELHLIHYSYGVNSTEKGDLSSESTVSRIRTEHFPLTLESARPSHTSQYLCASSDATVNTGELFFGEGSRLTVL.

The CDR3 protein is CASHEAGGGTQYF. The DNA for the CDR3 is TGTGCCAGCCACGAGGCGGGGGGTGGTACGCAGTATTTT. V usage is TRBV27 and J usage is TRBJ2-3, with 8 bases aligning to TRBD2. This CDR3 is 13 amino acids long. Germline loops: CDR1 MNHEY, CDR2 SMNVEV (reference sequence). V was clipped by 8 bases and J by 8 bases; unmatched bases: 9.